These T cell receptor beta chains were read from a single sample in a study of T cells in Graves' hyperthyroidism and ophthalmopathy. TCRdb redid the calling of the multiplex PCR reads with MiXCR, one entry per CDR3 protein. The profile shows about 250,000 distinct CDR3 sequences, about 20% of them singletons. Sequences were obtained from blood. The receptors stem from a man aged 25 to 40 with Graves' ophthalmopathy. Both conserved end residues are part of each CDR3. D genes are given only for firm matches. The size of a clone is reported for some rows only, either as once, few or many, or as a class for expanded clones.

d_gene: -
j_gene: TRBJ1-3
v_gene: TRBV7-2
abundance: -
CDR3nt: TGTGCCAGCAGCCCTCCGGGACTCTCTGGAAACACCATATATTTT
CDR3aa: CASSPPGLSGNTIYF

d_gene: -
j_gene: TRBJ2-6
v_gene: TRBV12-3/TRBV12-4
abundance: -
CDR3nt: TGTGCCAGCAGTTTACAGGGCCTCCCCTCTGGGGCCAACGTCCTGACTTTC
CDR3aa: CASSLQGLPSGANVLTF

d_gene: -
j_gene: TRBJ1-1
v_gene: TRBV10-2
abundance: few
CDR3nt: TGCGCCAGCACGCCCCAGTCCGGGAGCAACACTGAAGCTTTCTTT
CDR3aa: CASTPQSGSNTEAFF

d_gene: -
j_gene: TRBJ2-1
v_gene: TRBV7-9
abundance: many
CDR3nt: TGTGCCAGCAGCTTAGGTCGGGGACCTTCCCAGAACAATGAGCAGTTCTTC
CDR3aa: CASSLGRGPSQNNEQFF

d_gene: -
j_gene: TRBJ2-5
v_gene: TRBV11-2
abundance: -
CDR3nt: TGTGCCAGCAGCTTGGCCGCGGGAAGGCAGACCCAGTACTTC
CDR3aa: CASSLAAGRQTQYF

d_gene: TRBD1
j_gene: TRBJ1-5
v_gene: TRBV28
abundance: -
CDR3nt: TGCGCAACAGGGGTCAATCAGCCCCAGCATTTT
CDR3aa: CATGVNQPQHF

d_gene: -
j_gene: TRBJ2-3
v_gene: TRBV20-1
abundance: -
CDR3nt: TGCAGTGCTAGAGACGGGCTATTAGGGGATACGCAGTATTTT
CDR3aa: CSARDGLLGDTQYF

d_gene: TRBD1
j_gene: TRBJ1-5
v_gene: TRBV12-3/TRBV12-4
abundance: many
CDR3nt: TGTGCCAGCACTGGACAGGGAAAAGGGGCTTATAGCAATCAGCCCCAGCATTTT
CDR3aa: CASTGQGKGAYSNQPQHF

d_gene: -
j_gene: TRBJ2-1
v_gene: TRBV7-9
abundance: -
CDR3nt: TGTGCCAGCAGCTTAGTAGAGGAGCCGTTCTTC
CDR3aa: CASSLVEEPFF

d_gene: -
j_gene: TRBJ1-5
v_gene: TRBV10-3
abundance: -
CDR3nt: TGTGCCATCAGTGAAAGGGAAGGCCATCAGCCCCAGCATTTT
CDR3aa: CAISEREGHQPQHF

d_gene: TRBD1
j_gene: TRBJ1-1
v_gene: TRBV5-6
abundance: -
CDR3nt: TGTGCCAGCAGCTGGGGACAGAGCGCCGAAGCTTTCTTT
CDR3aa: CASSWGQSAEAFF

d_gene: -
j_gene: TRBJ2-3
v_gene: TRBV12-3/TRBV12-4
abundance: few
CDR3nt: TGTGCCAGCAGCCGGGACCGTCTCACGTCAGATACGCAGTATTTT
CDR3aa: CASSRDRLTSDTQYF

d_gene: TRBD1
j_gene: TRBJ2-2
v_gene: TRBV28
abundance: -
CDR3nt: TGTGCCAGCAGTTGGGACAGGGGGCCCCCAGTGGACACCGGGGAGCTGTTTTTT
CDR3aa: CASSWDRGPPVDTGELFF

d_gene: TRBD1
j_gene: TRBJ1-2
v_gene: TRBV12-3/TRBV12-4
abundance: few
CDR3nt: TGTGCCAGCAGAGAGGGGGAGACAGGGGGCTACACCTTC
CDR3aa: CASREGETGGYTF

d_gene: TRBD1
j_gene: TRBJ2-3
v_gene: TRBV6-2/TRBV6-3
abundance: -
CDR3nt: TGTGCCAGCAGTACGAACAGGGGAACAGATACGCAGTATTTT
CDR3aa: CASSTNRGTDTQYF

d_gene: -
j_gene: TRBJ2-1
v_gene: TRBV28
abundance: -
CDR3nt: TGTGCCAGCTCTAGCCTGGGGGGAGCCAATGAGCAGTTCTTC
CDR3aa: CASSSLGGANEQFF

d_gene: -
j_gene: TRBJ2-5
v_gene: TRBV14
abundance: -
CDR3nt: TGTGCCAGCAGCCAAGATCGCCATAGCTGGGAAGAGACCCAGTACTTC
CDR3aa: CASSQDRHSWEETQYF

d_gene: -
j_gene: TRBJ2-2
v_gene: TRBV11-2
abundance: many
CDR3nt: TGTGCCACCCTCGGACCCGGGGAGCTGTTTTTT
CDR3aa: CATLGPGELFF

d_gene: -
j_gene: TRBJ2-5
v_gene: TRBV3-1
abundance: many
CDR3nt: TGTGCCAGCGCAGCTAGTTGGGAGACCCAGTACTTC
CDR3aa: CASAASWETQYF

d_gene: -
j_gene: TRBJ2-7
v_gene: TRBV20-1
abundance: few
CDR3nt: TGCAGTGCTAGCGGAAGCTCCTACGAGCAGTACTTC
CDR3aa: CSASGSSYEQYF

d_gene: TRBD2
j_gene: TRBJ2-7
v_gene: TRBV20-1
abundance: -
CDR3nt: TGCAGTGCTAGAAATAGCGGGAGGAGGAACGAGCAGTACTTC
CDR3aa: CSARNSGRRNEQYF

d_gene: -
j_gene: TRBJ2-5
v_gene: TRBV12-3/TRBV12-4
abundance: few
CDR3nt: TGTGCCAGCAGTTTGCAGCCCAAAGAGACCCAGTACTTC
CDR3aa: CASSLQPKETQYF

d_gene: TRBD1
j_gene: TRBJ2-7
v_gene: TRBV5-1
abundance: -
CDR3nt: TGCGCCAGCAGCCACCCGACAGGGAACGAGCAGTACTTC
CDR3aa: CASSHPTGNEQYF

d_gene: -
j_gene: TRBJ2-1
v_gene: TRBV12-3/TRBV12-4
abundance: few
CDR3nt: TGTGCCAGCAGCTACTTTGGGGGGAATGAGCAGTTCTTC
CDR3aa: CASSYFGGNEQFF

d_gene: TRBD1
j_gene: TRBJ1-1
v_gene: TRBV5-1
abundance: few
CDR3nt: TGCGCCAGCAGCCCGACGGGACAGTCTGTCGCTGAAGCTTTCTTT
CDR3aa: CASSPTGQSVAEAFF